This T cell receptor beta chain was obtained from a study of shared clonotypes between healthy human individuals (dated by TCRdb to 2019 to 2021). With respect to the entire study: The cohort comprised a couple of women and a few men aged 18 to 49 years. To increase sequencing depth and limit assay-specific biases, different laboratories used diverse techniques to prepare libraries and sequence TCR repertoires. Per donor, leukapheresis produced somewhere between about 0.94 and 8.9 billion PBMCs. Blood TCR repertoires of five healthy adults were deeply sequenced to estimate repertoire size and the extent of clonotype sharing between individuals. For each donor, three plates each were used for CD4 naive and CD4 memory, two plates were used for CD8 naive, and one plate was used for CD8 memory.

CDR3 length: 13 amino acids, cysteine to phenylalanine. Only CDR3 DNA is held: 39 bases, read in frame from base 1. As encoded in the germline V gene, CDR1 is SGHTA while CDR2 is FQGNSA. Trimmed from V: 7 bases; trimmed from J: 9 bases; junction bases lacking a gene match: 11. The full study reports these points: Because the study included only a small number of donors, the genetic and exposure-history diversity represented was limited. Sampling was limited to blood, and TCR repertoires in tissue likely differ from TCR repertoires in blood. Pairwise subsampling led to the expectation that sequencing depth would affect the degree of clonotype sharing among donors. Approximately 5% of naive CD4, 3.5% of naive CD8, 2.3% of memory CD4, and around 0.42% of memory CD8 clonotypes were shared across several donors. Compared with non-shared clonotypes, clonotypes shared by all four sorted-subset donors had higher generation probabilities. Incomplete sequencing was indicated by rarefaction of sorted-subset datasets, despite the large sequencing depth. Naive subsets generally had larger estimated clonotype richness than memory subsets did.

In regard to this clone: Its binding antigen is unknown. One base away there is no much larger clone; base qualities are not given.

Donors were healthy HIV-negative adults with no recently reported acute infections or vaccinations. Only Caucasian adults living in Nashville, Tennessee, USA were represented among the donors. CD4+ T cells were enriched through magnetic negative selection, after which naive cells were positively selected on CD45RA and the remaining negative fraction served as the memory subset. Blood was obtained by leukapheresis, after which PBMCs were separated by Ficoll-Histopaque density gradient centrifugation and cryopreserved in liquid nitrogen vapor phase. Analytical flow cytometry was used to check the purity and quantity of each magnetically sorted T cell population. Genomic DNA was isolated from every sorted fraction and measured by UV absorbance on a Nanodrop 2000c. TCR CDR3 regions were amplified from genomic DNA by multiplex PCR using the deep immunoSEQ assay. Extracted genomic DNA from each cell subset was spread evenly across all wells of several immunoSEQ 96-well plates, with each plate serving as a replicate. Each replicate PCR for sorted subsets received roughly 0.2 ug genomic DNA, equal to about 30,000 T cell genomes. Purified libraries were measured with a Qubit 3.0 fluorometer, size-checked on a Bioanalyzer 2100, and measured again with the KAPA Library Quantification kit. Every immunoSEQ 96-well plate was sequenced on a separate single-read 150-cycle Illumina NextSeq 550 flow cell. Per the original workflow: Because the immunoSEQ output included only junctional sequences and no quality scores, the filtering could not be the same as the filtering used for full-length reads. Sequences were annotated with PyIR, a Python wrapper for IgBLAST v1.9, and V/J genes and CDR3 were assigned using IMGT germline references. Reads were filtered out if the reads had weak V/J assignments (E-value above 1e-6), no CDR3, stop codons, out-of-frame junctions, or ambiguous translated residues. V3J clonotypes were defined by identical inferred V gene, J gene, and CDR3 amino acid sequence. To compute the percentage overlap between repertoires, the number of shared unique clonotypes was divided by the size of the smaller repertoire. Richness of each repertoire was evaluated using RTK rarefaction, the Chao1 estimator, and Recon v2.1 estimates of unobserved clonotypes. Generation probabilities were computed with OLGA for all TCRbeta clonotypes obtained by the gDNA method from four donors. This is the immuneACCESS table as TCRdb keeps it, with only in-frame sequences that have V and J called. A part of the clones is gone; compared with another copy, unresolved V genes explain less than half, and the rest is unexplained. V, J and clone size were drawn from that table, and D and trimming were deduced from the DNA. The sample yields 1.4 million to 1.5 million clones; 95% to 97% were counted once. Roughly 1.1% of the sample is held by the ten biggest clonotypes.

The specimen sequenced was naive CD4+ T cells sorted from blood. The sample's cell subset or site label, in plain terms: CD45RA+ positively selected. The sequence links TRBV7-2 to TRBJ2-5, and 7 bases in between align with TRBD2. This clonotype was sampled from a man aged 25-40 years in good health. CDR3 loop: CASIPSGGGAQYF. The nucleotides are TGTGCCAGCATCCCTAGTGGGGGAGGGGCCCAGTACTTC.